This TCR beta chain was identified during a study of post-analysis software for immune sequencing data. Overall study context: Progressive-relapsing, secondary progressive and relapsing-remitting multiple sclerosis were among the disease courses included.

The study's findings and limits: Patients with multiple sclerosis recorded significantly lower normalized Chao1 diversity than controls, the study found. Controls showed lower frequencies than patients for 5 or 6 TRBV segments, and TRBV5-6, TRBV5-1 and TRBV20-1 were among these. Batch-matched samples strongly co-clustered by F measure.

cDNA libraries of TCR beta carried unique molecular identifiers. Out of 1 to 10 million T cells, about 460,000 cDNA molecules were generated. TCRdb independently ran MiXCR on the PCR reads; one entry per CDR3 protein. The data show approximately 440,000 distinct CDR3 sequences, approximately 46% seen once. As for this clonotype: Its cognate antigen is unknown.

This CDR3 contains 10 residues. CDR1 and CDR2 (germline): DFQATT, SNEGSKA (reference sequence). Germline trimming cut 6 bases from V and 7 bases from J; bases unmatched to any gene: 1. The clonotype originates from a girl aged 5-17 years with multiple sclerosis. This chain joins TRBV20-1 and TRBJ1-2; 8 bases are a match to TRBD1. Specimen: blood. The CDR3 DNA sequence: TGCAGTGCCGGACAGGGTGGCTACACCTTC. It translates to CSAGQGGYTF.